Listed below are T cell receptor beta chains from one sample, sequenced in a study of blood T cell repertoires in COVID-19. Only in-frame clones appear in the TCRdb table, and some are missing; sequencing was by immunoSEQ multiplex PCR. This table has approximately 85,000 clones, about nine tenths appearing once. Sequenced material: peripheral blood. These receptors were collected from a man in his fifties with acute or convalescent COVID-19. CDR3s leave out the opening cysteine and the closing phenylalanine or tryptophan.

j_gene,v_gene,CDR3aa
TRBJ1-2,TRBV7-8,ASSLGQLNYGYT
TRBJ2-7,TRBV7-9,ASSLTGGEQY
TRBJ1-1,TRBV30,AWSPFMNTEAF
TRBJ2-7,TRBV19,ASSTPSGTQY
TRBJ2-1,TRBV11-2,ASSRGAKINEQF
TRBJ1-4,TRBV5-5,ASSLGDRGLEKLF
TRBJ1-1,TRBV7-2,ASSLARRGTEAF
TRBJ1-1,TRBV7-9,ASSLLVNTEAF
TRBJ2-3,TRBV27,ASSLIQRTDTQY
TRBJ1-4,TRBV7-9,ASSSITGLGNEKLF
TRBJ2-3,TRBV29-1,SVPKTGDTQY
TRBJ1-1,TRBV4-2,ASSQDPDRAEAF
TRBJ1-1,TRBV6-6,ASRTAEAF
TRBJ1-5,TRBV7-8,ASSPQGADQPQH
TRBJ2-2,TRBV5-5,ASSHPQGTNTGELF
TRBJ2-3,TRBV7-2,ASSPTGTFTDTQY
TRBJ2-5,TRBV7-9,ASSIRQVPETQY
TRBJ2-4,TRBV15,ATSRALAKNIQY
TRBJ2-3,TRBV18,ASSPGQGRTDTQY
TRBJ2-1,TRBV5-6,ASSLYGGGNEQF
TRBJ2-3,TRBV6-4,ASSQSLAATDTQY
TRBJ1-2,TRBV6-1,ASSVRGGQGNYGYT
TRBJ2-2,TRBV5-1,ASSPFAGGNTGELF
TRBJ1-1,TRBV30,AWRLREATEAF
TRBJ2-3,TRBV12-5,ASGHQAGRSAWGQY
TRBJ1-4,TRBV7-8,ASSRAGTGRGGEKLF
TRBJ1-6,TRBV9,ASSVGTGNSPLH
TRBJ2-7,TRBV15,ATSRDLSASSGGEQY
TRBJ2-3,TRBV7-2,ASSFLSGVADTQY
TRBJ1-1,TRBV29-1,SVATGGRSEAF
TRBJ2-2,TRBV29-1,SVRTSGTGELF
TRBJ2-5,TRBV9,ASSVGTAAETQY
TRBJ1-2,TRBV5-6,ASSLSEASYGYT
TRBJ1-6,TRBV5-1,ASSLAGQRYSPLH
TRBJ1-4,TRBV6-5,ASSYFRDSSNEKLF
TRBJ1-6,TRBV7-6,ASSPQGGSYNSPLH
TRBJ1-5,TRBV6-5,ASSYSDQPQH
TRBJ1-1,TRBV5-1,ASSSGQLSMNTEAF
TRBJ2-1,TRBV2,ASKTETSHNEQF
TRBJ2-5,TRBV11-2,ASSFSGGVQETQY
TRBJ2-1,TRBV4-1,ASSQELTSQGDEQF